This passage covers 30 T cell receptor beta chains from one sample sequenced in a study of cytomegalovirus exposure and HLA in healthy donors. PCR used 60 Vbeta primers and 13 Jbeta primers. Profiled with immunoSEQ multiplex PCR; TCRdb holds only in-frame clones, not every one. The table includes tens of thousands of clones, about 81% detected once. The sequencing input was PBMCs. Source of these receptors: a man younger than 35 in good health and CMV-seronegative.

This clone was counted once. Other DNA sequences from this sample encode an identical CDR3 as well. This chain uses TRBV29-1 with TRBJ1-3; D not resolved. This CDR3 region has 12 residues. The V end lost 4 bases, the J end lost 1 base, and 5 bases lay between the germline ends. Germline lookup yields CDR1 SQVTM and CDR2 ANQGSEA. CDR3 protein: CSVAVSGNTIYF. CDR3 nucleotides: TGCAGCGTTGCTGTTTCTGGAAACACCATATATTTT.

The rearrangement joins TRBV2 to TRBJ2-1, with 7 bases fitting TRBD2. Germline trimming cut 9 bases from V and 0 bases from J; bases unmatched to any gene: 11. From germline, CDR1 is SNHLY and CDR2 FYNNEI. This CDR3 contains 16 residues. In nucleotides, the CDR3 is TGTGCCAGACTAATACGGCGGGGGAGCTCCTACAATGAGCAGTTCTTC. It is translated as CARLIRRGSSYNEQFF.

The sample holds one count of this clone. This sequence joins TRBV15 and TRBJ2-7, with D possibly TRBD1 on 5 matching bases. V lost 3 bases and J 1 base, leaving 13 bases between the germline ends. CDR3 length: 15 amino acids. CDR1 is LNHNV, CDR2 YYDKDF, per germline (reference sequence). CDR3 amino acids: CATSSGAGRSYEQYF. CDR3 in DNA: TGTGCCACCAGCAGTGGGGCAGGCCGATCCTACGAGCAGTACTTC.

This rearrangement joins TRBV7-8 to TRBJ1-1; tentatively, D is TRBD1 (5 bases). This CDR3 region has 15 residues. V lost 6 bases and J 4 bases, leaving 18 bases between the germline ends. The germline gives CDR1 SGHVS, CDR2 FQNEAQ. The CDR3 DNA reads as TGTGCCAGCAGTAGCGCCGGGACGGGAGGCACTGAAGCTTTCTTT. Encoded protein: CASSSAGTGGTEAFF.

This chain uses TRBV6-1 with TRBJ2-1; D remains unclear. The CDR3 contains 14 residues. Trimming left V 4 bases short and J 4 bases short, with 11 bases between. Germline assignment: CDR1 MNHNS and CDR2 SASEGT. The CDR3 sequence is CASSVRQAYNEQFF. The CDR3 DNA is TGTGCCAGCAGTGTAAGGCAGGCATACAATGAGCAGTTCTTC.

The chain has TRBV7-9 and TRBJ2-7, with 13 bases identical to TRBD2. This CDR3 comprises 15 residues. The germline V gene encodes CDR1 SEHNR and CDR2 FQNEAQ (reference sequence). V shed 7 bases and J 5 bases; nucleotides not matched to a gene: 8. The CDR3 coding sequence is TGTGCCAGCACCCCAGGGACTAGCGGGAAACACGAGCAGTACTTC. Its protein product is CASTPGTSGKHEQYF.

This clone was observed a single time. The chain couples TRBV4-2 to TRBJ2-1; 11 positions agree with TRBD2. The CDR3 runs to 17 residues. Germline lookup yields CDR1 LGHNA and CDR2 YNFKEQ. J gave up 4 bases and V 3 bases, and 8 bases lay outside the gene matches. The CDR3 here is CASSQATGTSGYNEQFF. In DNA, the CDR3 is TGTGCCAGCAGCCAGGCTACCGGGACTAGCGGATACAATGAGCAGTTCTTC.

The genes are TRBV6-1 and TRBJ2-7; 8 bases agree with TRBD1. CDR1 MNHNS and CDR2 SASEGT come from the germline V gene. This CDR3 spans 15 amino acids. Losses at the gene ends were 3 bases for V and 5 bases for J; bases not matched to a gene: 9. CDR3 sequence (DNA): TGTGCCAGCAGTGACGCGACAGGGGTAGTCCACGAGCAGTACTTC. Translation gives CASSDATGVVHEQYF.

This chain uses TRBV6-6 with TRBJ2-3, with TRBD2 matching 8 bases. V dropped 6 bases and J dropped 0; count of bases not matched to a gene: 5. The CDR3 length is 15 residues. Germline V CDR1 and CDR2: MNHNY, SVGAGI (reference sequence). In nucleotides, the CDR3 is TGTGCCAGCAGGAGCGGGGGACTCAGCACAGATACGCAGTATTTT. Protein product: CASRSGGLSTDTQYF.

The chain is built from TRBV7-9 and TRBJ1-1; D remains unclear. The germline gives CDR1 SEHNR, CDR2 FQNEAQ (reference sequence). This CDR3 region has 12 residues. The germline V and J ends were trimmed by 5 bases and 1 base, with 5 bases remaining between them. CDR3 DNA: TGTGCCAGCAGCCGGGGGAACACTGAAGCTTTCTTT. Translation gives CASSRGNTEAFF.

The chain carries TRBV7-6 and TRBJ2-7; 7 bases map to TRBD2. V was pared by 1 base and J by 2 bases, with 5 bases of the junction left unmatched. The CDR3 is 15 residues long. Germline V gene lookup returns CDR1 SGHVS and CDR2 FNYEAQ. The CDR3 DNA reads TGTGCCAGCAGCTTAGGGCTAGCGGTAGCCTACGAGCAGTACTTC. Translated: CASSLGLAVAYEQYF.

The chain joins TRBV19 to TRBJ1-2, with a tentative D call TRBD1 (6 bases). V shed 7 bases and J shed 1 base, with 13 bases lying between them. CDR3 size: 14 residues. CDR1 is LNHDA and CDR2 is SQIVND in the germline V gene (reference sequence). The CDR3 nucleotides are TGTGCCAGTACCCCCGACAGGAGTAACTATGGCTACACCTTC. Its protein product is CASTPDRSNYGYTF.

J is TRBJ2-7 and V is TRBV2; D is perhaps TRBD1 (6 bases). V lost 4 bases, J lost 2 bases, and 12 bases lay in between. CDR3 size: 14 residues. Germline CDR1 and CDR2: SNHLY and FYNNEI. CDR3 in DNA: TGTGCCAGCAGTGTGGGGACACCCACCTACGAGCAGTACTTC. This translates into CASSVGTPTYEQYF.

This chain connects TRBV5-1 to TRBJ1-1; the match to TRBD1 covers 9 bases. Germline-derived CDR1 and CDR2 are SGHRS and YFSETQ. With V trimmed by 3 bases and J by 8 bases, 11 bases remained unmatched. The CDR3 loop spans 15 amino acids. The CDR3 is CASSSPRDRDTEAFF. The CDR3 region has the DNA TGCGCCAGCAGCTCGCCCCGGGACAGGGATACCGAAGCTTTCTTT.

The rearrangement uses TRBV5-1 and TRBJ2-6, with 8 positions matching TRBD2. The germline gives CDR1 SGHRS, CDR2 YFSETQ. Trimming took 4 bases from V and 2 from J; bases not matched to a gene: 2. The CDR3 extends over 15 amino acids. For the CDR3, the DNA is TGCGCCAGCAGCCCGGGACTAGCTGGGGCCAACGTCCTGACTTTC. Translating gives CASSPGLAGANVLTF.

This rearrangement joins TRBV7-6 to TRBJ1-1; TRBD1 is a possible D gene (6 bases). The CDR3 loop spans 16 amino acids. The V end was cut by 2 bases, the J end by 4 bases, with 17 bases between. The V gene's germline CDR1 is SGHVS and CDR2 FNYEAQ. CDR3 in DNA: TGTGCCAGCAGCTTAACCAAGGGGGTATTGGGCACTGAAGCTTTCTTT. It is translated as CASSLTKGVLGTEAFF.

About this clone: A junction boundary mismatches the germline segment, possibly from a read error. V and J are TRBV11-2 and TRBJ2-5, with 7 positions matching TRBD2. CDR3 length: 14 residues. Per germline, CDR1 SGHAT and CDR2 FQNNGV. The CDR3 DNA reads as TGTGCCAGCAGCTTCAACAGTTTAGGCGGGAGCACCGACTTC. It translates to CASSFNSLGGSTDF.

About this clone itself: One end of the junction is discordant with germline, which a read error may explain. The chain combines TRBV7-7 with TRBJ2-1; the match to TRBD2 covers 14 bases. The CDR3 length is 15 residues. Germline loops: CDR1 SSHAT, CDR2 FNYEAQ (reference sequence). The CDR3 nucleotides are TGTGCTAGCAGCTTAGGGCCGACTAGCGGGAGGGGGGGGTTCTTC. Translation: CASSLGPTSGRGGFF.

This chain links TRBV27 with TRBJ2-5; 9 nucleotides agree with TRBD2. The germline V gene has CDR1 MNHEY and CDR2 SMNVEV (reference sequence). The CDR3 sequence is 11 residues long. Written as DNA, the CDR3 is TGTGGAGCGGGACTAGCAGAGACCCAGTACTTC. Protein: CGAGLAETQYF.

The DNA of the CDR3 is TGTGCCAGCAGTTACGGCGGAATGTACGAGCAGTACTTC. Translated, it gives CASSYGGMYEQYF. J is TRBJ2-7 and V is TRBV6-5; D uncertain. CDR3 length: 13 residues. The germline gives CDR1 MNHEY, CDR2 SVGAGI. The germline V and J ends were trimmed by 2 bases and 4 bases, with 9 bases remaining between them.

The chain employs TRBV7-2 and TRBJ1-1, with 7 bases fitting TRBD1. Germline assignment: CDR1 SGHTA and CDR2 FQGNSA. The junction had 1 base not matched to a gene; V was cut back by 2 bases and J by 1 base. The CDR3 runs to 14 residues. CDR3: CASSLRQGNTEAFF. In nucleotides, the CDR3 is TGTGCCAGCAGCTTAAGACAGGGGAACACTGAAGCTTTCTTT.

This sequence joins TRBV7-9 and TRBJ2-2, with D possibly TRBD1 on 5 matching bases. CDR1 is SEHNR, CDR2 FQNEAQ, per germline (reference sequence). There are 14 residues in the CDR3. Trimming shortened V by 5 bases and J by 6 bases, and 13 bases separated the two germline ends. The CDR3 loop reads CASSPDTRAGELFF. The CDR3 region has the DNA TGTGCCAGCAGCCCGGACACTCGCGCCGGGGAGCTGTTTTTT.

The chain combines TRBV28 with TRBJ1-1; D is uncertain. The CDR3 extends over 14 amino acids. Trimming shortened V by 3 bases and J by 4 bases, and 12 bases separated the two germline ends. CDR1 is MDHEN and CDR2 is SYDVKM in the germline V gene. The CDR3 loop reads CASSFSVLVTEAFF. As DNA, the CDR3 is TGTGCCAGCAGTTTCTCAGTTTTGGTCACTGAAGCTTTCTTT.

For the CDR3, the DNA is TGTGCCAGCGGGAAAACCAACAGGGTTTCACCCCTCCACTTT. It is translated as CASGKTNRVSPLHF. The chain is built from TRBV6-5 and TRBJ1-6; D might be TRBD1 (6 bases). V was shortened by 8 bases and J by 9 bases, with 17 bases between the two germline ends. The germline CDR1 and CDR2 sequences are MNHEY and SVGAGI. CDR3 length equals 14 residues.

The chain recombines TRBV19 with TRBJ2-5, with D tentatively TRBD1 (6 bases). The CDR3 is made up of 15 amino acids. With 4 bases removed from V and 2 bases from J, the gap between germline ends came to 14 bases. Germline-derived CDR1 and CDR2 are LNHDA and SQIVND (reference sequence). CDR3 loop: CASSRRTEIQETQYF. In DNA, the CDR3 is TGTGCCAGTAGTAGACGGACAGAGATACAAGAGACCCAGTACTTC. Complete variable domain (other parts from reference TRBV19 and TRBJ2-5): DGGITQSPKYLFRKEGQNVTLSCEQNLNHDAMYWYRQDPGQGLRLIYYSQIVNDFQKGDIAEGYSVSREKKESFPLTVTSAQKNPTAFYLCASSRRTEIQETQYFGPGTRLLVL.

The chain uses TRBV14 and TRBJ2-5; 9 bases are a match to TRBD2. V lost 3 bases and J lost 2; bases outside the gene matches: 13. This CDR3 has 18 residues. Looked up from germline, CDR1 is SGHDN and CDR2 is FVKESK. The DNA for the CDR3 is TGTGCCAGCAGCCACGGGTTAATCGGCGGGAGGGCTCAAGAGACCCAGTACTTC. Protein product: CASSHGLIGGRAQETQYF.

This sequence joins TRBV28 and TRBJ2-7; 7 bases are a match to TRBD1. CDR1 is MDHEN, CDR2 SYDVKM, per germline. Trimming took 6 bases from V and 4 from J; bases not matched to a gene: 12. CDR3 length: 15 residues. The CDR3 is CASSSSRDSKYEQYF. CDR3 coding DNA: TGTGCCAGCAGCTCAAGCCGGGACAGTAAATACGAGCAGTACTTC.

The rearrangement uses TRBV6-5 and TRBJ1-2; D not resolved. Trimming took 0 bases from V and 10 from J, leaving 12 bases between them. The germline gives CDR1 MNHEY, CDR2 SVGAGI. The CDR3 runs to 13 residues. As DNA, the CDR3 is TGTGCCAGCAGTTACTCGCCGCGGGCCGCCTACACCTTC. Its protein is CASSYSPRAAYTF.

This sequence joins TRBV28 and TRBJ1-1; D ambiguous. V lost 3 bases, J lost 4 bases, and 21 bases lay in between. The germline V gene encodes CDR1 MDHEN and CDR2 SYDVKM. The CDR3 sequence is 17 residues long. CDR3 protein: CASSFGRREGRGTEAFF. CDR3 coding DNA: TGTGCCAGCAGTTTCGGTCGGAGGGAAGGTCGGGGCACTGAAGCTTTCTTT.

The V gene is TRBV9, the J gene TRBJ2-1; a possible D gene is TRBD2 (6 bases). This CDR3 is 15 amino acids long. Trimming removed 3 bases at V and 0 bases at J, with 10 bases between. Germline CDR1 reads SGDLS; CDR2 reads YYNGEE. The DNA for the CDR3 is TGTGCCAGCAGCGGACGGGGGTCCTCCTACAATGAGCAGTTCTTC. As protein: CASSGRGSSYNEQFF.